These T cell receptor beta chains were read from a single sample in a study of blood T cell repertoires in COVID-19. Here immunoSEQ multiplex PCR was the method, and the copy in TCRdb shows in-frame clones only, minus some. The sample carries 170,000 or so clones, 80% to 85% recorded once. Source material: peripheral blood. The receptors derive from an older woman with acute or convalescent COVID-19. Both conserved end residues are part of each CDR3. The D gene is left open where the match is weak. The size field is filled for only some rows; it gives once, few, many or a size class.

TRBD1 | - | TRBJ2-5 | TRBV19 | TGTGCCAGTAGATCAGGGGGTAGTGGAGAGACCCAGTACTTC | CASRSGGSGETQYF
- | - | TRBJ2-5 | TRBV3-1/TRBV3-2 | TGTGCCAGCAGCCAAGGTGTGGGGCAGGAGACCCAGTACTTC | CASSQGVGQETQYF
TRBD1 | - | TRBJ2-1 | TRBV29-1 | TGCAGCCTTGGGACAGGGGGCAATGAGCAGTTCTTC | CSLGTGGNEQFF
TRBD1 | - | TRBJ1-2 | TRBV14 | TGTGCCAGCAGCCAATCGGACAGGTTCTATGGCTACACCTTC | CASSQSDRFYGYTF
TRBD1 | - | TRBJ1-2 | TRBV7-2 | TGTGCCAGCAGCCCTAGCCCAGGACAGGCCCTTAAGGGCTACACCTTC | CASSPSPGQALKGYTF
- | - | TRBJ1-4 | TRBV25-1 | TGTGCCAGATGGCTGGGAGGAGTGGCGCGAAAACTGTTTTTT | CARWLGGVARKLFF
TRBD1 | - | TRBJ1-6 | TRBV5-4 | TGTGCCAGCTGGGTCTTTACAGGGGGAGATTCACCCCTCCACTTT | CASWVFTGGDSPLHF
- | - | TRBJ2-7 | TRBV14 | TGTGCCAGCAGCCCGCCGGCACTAGAACACGAGCAGTACTTC | CASSPPALEHEQYF
TRBD1 | once | TRBJ2-7 | TRBV5-5 | TGTGCCAGCAGCCCTAATCCGGGACAGGGCCTCTACGAGCAGTACTTC | CASSPNPGQGLYEQYF
- | few | TRBJ1-2 | TRBV27 | TGTGCCAGCCGTACGGTAACGGACAGCCGAGGGGGCTACACCTTC | CASRTVTDSRGGYTF
- | - | TRBJ1-3 | TRBV18 | TGTGCCAGCACAGAAGTCCGCTCTGGAAACACCATATATTTT | CASTEVRSGNTIYF
- | - | TRBJ1-1 | TRBV4-2 | TGTGCCAGCAGCCAAGATCAGTTGAACACTGAAGCTTTCTTT | CASSQDQLNTEAFF
TRBD1 | - | TRBJ2-1 | TRBV24-1 | TGTGCCACCAGTGATTTCGCGGACAGGGGTCGTAATGAGCAGTTCTTC | CATSDFADRGRNEQFF
TRBD2 | - | TRBJ2-3 | TRBV5-6 | TGTGCCAGCAGCTTGAGTCTAGCGGGGGCCACAGATACGCAGTATTTT | CASSLSLAGATDTQYF
- | - | TRBJ1-6 | TRBV5-4 | TGTGCCAGCAGCTTGGGTAGCAGCTCCTATAATTCACCCCTCCACTTT | CASSLGSSSYNSPLHF
- | - | TRBJ2-7 | TRBV6-5 | TGTGCCAGCCTAAATACAGGCGCAACCTACGAGCAGTACTTC | CASLNTGATYEQYF
TRBD1 | - | TRBJ1-2 | TRBV18 | TGTGCCAGCTCATCGGACAGGGGGTATGGCTACACCTTC | CASSSDRGYGYTF
- | - | TRBJ1-3 | TRBV3-1/TRBV3-2 | TGTGCCAGCAGCCGCTTGGACAACTCTGGAAACACCATATATTTT | CASSRLDNSGNTIYF
TRBD1 | - | TRBJ1-5 | TRBV5-8 | TGTGCCAGCAGCCTTGGACAGGATACAGGTCAGCCCCAGCATTTT | CASSLGQDTGQPQHF
TRBD1 | - | TRBJ1-6 | TRBV3-1/TRBV3-2 | TGTGCCAGCAGCCTATCCGGGACAGTAAATTCACCCCTCCACTTT | CASSLSGTVNSPLHF
TRBD2 | once | TRBJ2-2 | TRBV5-1 | TGCGCCAGCAGCCTAGGGACTAGCGCGAACACCGGGGAGCTGTTTTTT | CASSLGTSANTGELFF
TRBD2 | - | TRBJ2-1 | TRBV19 | TGTGCCAGTAGCACAACAACGGGACTAGTGGTGTTCTTC | CASSTTTGLVVFF
TRBD1 | - | TRBJ1-2 | TRBV28 | TGTGCCAGCAGTCCCCCCGACAGGGAAGTCTATGGCTACACCTTC | CASSPPDREVYGYTF
- | - | TRBJ1-1 | TRBV3-1/TRBV3-2 | TGTGCCAGCAGTCGAATGGGAGGCACTGAAGCTTTCTTT | CASSRMGGTEAFF
TRBD1 | - | TRBJ1-1 | TRBV14 | TGTGCCAGCAGCCCGAGGCCCAGGGGGCCCACTGAAGCTTTCTTT | CASSPRPRGPTEAFF
TRBD1 | - | TRBJ2-5 | TRBV6-2/TRBV6-3 | TGTGCCAGCAGTTACGGGACAGGTTCACAAGAGACCCAGTACTTC | CASSYGTGSQETQYF
- | - | TRBJ2-7 | TRBV5-6 | TGTGCCAGCAGCGCAAGGAGCGAGCAGTACTTC | CASSARSEQYF
- | - | TRBJ2-7 | TRBV19 | TGTGCCAGTTCCAAGCTGCTCGGTGGGGGGTACGAGCAGTACTTC | CASSKLLGGGYEQYF
TRBD1 | many | TRBJ1-3 | TRBV5-1 | TGCGCCAGCAGCTTGGCAGGGGACAGGGACGGAAACACCATATATTTT | CASSLAGDRDGNTIYF
TRBD1 | - | TRBJ1-2 | TRBV19 | TGTGCCAGTAGTAACGTCCTCCCCAGACAGGGACGTGAGAGTCGTAACTATGGCTACACCTTC | CASSNVLPRQGRESRNYGYTF
TRBD1 | - | TRBJ2-7 | TRBV15 | TGTGCCACCAGCAGGGACAGGGGCTACGAGCAGTACTTC | CATSRDRGYEQYF
TRBD1 | - | TRBJ2-1 | TRBV6-5 | TGTGCCAGCAGCACCGGACAGGGGACGGATGAGCAGTTCTTC | CASSTGQGTDEQFF
TRBD1 | - | TRBJ2-5 | TRBV18 | TGTGCCAGCTCACCACTAGGGACAGGGGGCGAAGAGACCCAGTACTTC | CASSPLGTGGEETQYF
TRBD2 | - | TRBJ2-7 | TRBV2 | TGTGCCAGCATCCTTAACAACGGCGGGGGGTACGAGCAGTACTTC | CASILNNGGGYEQYF
TRBD2 | - | TRBJ2-7 | TRBV11-2 | TGTGCCAGCGGATTTAGCGGGCTGGGATACGAGCAGTACTTC | CASGFSGLGYEQYF
- | - | TRBJ1-1 | TRBV28 | TGTGCCACTGGACAGCTGGGCACTGAAGCTTTCTTT | CATGQLGTEAFF
TRBD1 | - | TRBJ2-7 | TRBV28 | TGTGCCAGCATAACCTCGGGACAGGGGTTCTACGAGCAGTACTTC | CASITSGQGFYEQYF
- | - | TRBJ1-4 | TRBV6-5 | TGTGCCAGCAGTTCCCTGGGCAAGGGGGAAAAACTGTTTTTT | CASSSLGKGEKLFF
TRBD1 | - | TRBJ2-7 | TRBV4-1 | TGCGCCAGCAGCCAGGGACAGGGGGTCTACGAGCAGTACTTC | CASSQGQGVYEQYF
TRBD1 | - | TRBJ2-7 | TRBV5-1 | TGCGCCAGCAGCCAAGGACAGGGAGCCGGCCAGTACTTC | CASSQGQGAGQYF
- | - | TRBJ2-5 | TRBV7-9 | TGTGCCAGCAGCCCCCTCTCCTCGGAGACCCAGTACTTC | CASSPLSSETQYF